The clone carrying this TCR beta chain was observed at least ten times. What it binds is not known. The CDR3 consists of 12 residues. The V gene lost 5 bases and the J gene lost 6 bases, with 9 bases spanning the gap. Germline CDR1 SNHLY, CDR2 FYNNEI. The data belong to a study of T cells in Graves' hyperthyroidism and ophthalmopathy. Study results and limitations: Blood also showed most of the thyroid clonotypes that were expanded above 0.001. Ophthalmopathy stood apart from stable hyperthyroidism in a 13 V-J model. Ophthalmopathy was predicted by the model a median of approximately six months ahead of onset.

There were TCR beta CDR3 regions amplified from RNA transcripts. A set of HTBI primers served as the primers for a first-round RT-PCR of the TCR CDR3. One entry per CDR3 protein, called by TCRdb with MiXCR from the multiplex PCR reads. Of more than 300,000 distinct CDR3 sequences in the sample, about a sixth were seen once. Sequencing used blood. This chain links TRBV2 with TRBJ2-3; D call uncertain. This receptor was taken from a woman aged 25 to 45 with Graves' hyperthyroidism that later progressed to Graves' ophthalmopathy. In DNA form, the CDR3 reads TGTGCCAGCAGTTCCCGGTGGGATACGCAGTATTTT. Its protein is CASSSRWDTQYF.